The clone carrying this T cell receptor (beta chain) was observed a few times. Its antigen is unknown. One entry per CDR3 protein results from TCRdb running MiXCR on the multiplex PCR reads. There are under 85,000 distinct CDR3 sequences in the sample; 15% to 20% occur only once, and around 2.5% lies in the top ten. Trimming at V came to 6 bases and at J to 0 bases, leaving 10 bases not matched to a gene. The CDR3 is 16 amino acids. CDR1 and CDR2 from the germline V gene are MNHEY and SVGEGT. The sample originates from a study of breast tumors, draining lymph nodes, adjacent tissues. The lymph nodes were axillary draining lymph nodes from breast cancer patients. Broader study findings: The lymph node origin of tumor T cells was framed as consistent with a hypothesis, not demonstrated. Tumor repertoires ranked between lymph nodes and nontumor tissue in diversity, with V and J gene preferences. Findings are consistent with lymph node origin and intratumoral expansion of most tumor T cells.

The chain has TRBV6-2 or TRBV6-3 and TRBJ2-7, with 8 bases matching TRBD1. The receptor was isolated from a female donor with breast cancer. Some clones in this sample may be carry-over from other donors' samples. The source material was axillary lymph node tissue. The chain's CDR3 is CASSPTGTGNSYEQYF. The DNA for the CDR3 is TGTGCCAGCAGCCCTACCGGGACAGGAAACTCCTACGAGCAGTACTTC.